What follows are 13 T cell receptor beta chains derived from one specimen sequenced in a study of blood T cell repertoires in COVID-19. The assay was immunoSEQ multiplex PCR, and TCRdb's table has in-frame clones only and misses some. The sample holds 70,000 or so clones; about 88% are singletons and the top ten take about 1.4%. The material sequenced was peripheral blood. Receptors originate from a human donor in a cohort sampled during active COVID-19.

The chain's CDR3 is CASSIGRLAGKGTKNIQYF. CDR3 DNA: TGTGCCAGTAGTATAGGTCGGCTAGCGGGTAAGGGGACCAAAAACATTCAGTACTTC. This sequence joins TRBV19 and TRBJ2-4; 8 bases agree with TRBD2. Unmatched junction bases numbered 13, after V lost 1 base and J lost 2 bases. The length of the CDR3 is 19 residues. CDR1 LNHDA and CDR2 SQIVND come from the germline V gene (reference sequence).

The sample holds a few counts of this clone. The CDR3 spells CASSLGSSGNYNEQFF. CDR3 in DNA: TGTGCCAGCAGCTTAGGAAGTAGCGGGAACTACAATGAGCAGTTCTTC. V usage is TRBV11-2 and J usage is TRBJ2-1; TRBD2 matches at 8 bases. Per the germline V gene, CDR1 is SGHAT and CDR2 is FQNNGV. The CDR3 has 16 residues. Losses at the gene ends were 1 base for V and 3 bases for J; bases not matched to a gene: 5.

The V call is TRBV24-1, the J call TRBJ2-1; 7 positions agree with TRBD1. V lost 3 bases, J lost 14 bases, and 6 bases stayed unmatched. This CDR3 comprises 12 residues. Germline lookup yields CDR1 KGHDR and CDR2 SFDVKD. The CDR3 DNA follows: TGTGCCACCAGTGATACAGGGGTGGGTGAGTTCTTC. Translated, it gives CATSDTGVGEFF.

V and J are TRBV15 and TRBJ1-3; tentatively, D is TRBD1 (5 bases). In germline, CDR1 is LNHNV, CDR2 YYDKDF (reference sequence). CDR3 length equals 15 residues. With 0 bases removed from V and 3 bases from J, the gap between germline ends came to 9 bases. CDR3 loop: CATSRDRQFGNTIYF. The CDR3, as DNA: TGTGCCACCAGCAGAGATCGACAGTTTGGAAACACCATATATTTT.

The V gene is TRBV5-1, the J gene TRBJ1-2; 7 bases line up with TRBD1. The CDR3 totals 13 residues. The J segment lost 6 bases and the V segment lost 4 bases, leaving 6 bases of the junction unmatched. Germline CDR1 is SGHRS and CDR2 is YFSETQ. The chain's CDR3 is CASSVDRPDGYTF. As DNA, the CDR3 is TGCGCCAGCAGCGTGGACAGGCCGGATGGCTACACCTTC.

The CDR3 sequence: CASTFLGDEQFF. The CDR3 DNA sequence: TGTGCCAGCACCTTCCTAGGTGATGAGCAGTTCTTC. V gene TRBV2 combines with J gene TRBJ2-1, with D unclear. Germline loops: CDR1 SNHLY, CDR2 FYNNEI. There are 12 residues in the CDR3. Trimming stripped 7 bases from V and 8 bases from J, with 12 bases between.

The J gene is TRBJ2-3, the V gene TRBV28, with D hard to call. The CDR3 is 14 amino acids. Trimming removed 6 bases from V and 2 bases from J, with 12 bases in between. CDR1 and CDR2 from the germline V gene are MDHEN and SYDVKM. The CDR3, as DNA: TGTGCCAGCAGCGGTAACTCATACACAGATACGCAGTATTTT. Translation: CASSGNSYTDTQYF.

CDR3 coding DNA: TGTGCCAGCAGCCAGGGGGGAAATAGCAATCAGCCCCAGCATTTT. Translation: CASSQGGNSNQPQHF. The chain links TRBV3-1 (or the pseudogene TRBV3-2) to TRBJ1-5; tentatively, D is TRBD1 (5 bases). CDR3 length: 15 residues. V was cut by 3 bases and J by 0 bases, with 9 bases left in between. Germline V lookup: CDR1 LGHDT, CDR2 YNNKEL (reference sequence).

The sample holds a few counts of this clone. CDR3 in DNA: TGTGCCAGCAGCACCGGTCAAACAGGGGCACCCCTCCACTTT. It specifies CASSTGQTGAPLHF. The J gene is TRBJ1-6, the V gene TRBV5-6, with 7 nucleotides matching TRBD1. The germline V gene encodes CDR1 SGHDT and CDR2 YYEEEE. CDR3 length equals 14 residues. J gave up 11 bases and V 4 bases, and 9 bases lay outside the gene matches.

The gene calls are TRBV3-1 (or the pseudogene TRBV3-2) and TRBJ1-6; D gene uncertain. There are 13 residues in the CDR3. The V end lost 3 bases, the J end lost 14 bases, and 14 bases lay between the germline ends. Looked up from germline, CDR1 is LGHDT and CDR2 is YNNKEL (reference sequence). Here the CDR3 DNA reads TGTGCCAGCAGCCACTTGACCCCGAGGACCCTCCACTTT. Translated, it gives CASSHLTPRTLHF.

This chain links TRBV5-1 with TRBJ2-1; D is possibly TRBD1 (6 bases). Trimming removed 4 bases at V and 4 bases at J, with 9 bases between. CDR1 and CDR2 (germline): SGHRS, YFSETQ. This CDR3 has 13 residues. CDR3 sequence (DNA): TGCGCCAGCAGCCCGGACAGTTACAATGAGCAGTTCTTC. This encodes CASSPDSYNEQFF.

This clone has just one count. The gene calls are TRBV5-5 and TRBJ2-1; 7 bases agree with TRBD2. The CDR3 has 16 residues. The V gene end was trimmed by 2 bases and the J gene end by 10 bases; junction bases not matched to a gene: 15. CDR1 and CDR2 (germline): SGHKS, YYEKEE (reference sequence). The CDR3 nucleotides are TGTGCCAGCAGCTTTGTCTCAGGCCGGCGGACTAGGGAGCAGTTCTTC. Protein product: CASSFVSGRRTREQFF. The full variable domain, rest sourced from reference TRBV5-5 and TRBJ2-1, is DAGVTQSPTHLIKTRGQQVTLRCSPISGHKSVSWYQQVLGQGPQFIFQYYEKEERGRGNFPDRFSARQFPNYSSELNVNALLLGDSALYLCASSFVSGRRTREQFFGPGTRLTVL.

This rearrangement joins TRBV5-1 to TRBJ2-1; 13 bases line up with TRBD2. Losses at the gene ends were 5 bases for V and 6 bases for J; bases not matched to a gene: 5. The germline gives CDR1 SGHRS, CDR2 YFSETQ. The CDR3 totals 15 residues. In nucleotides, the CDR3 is TGCGCCAGCAGTATACTAGCGGGAGGGCTCAATGAGCAGTTCTTC. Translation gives CASSILAGGLNEQFF.